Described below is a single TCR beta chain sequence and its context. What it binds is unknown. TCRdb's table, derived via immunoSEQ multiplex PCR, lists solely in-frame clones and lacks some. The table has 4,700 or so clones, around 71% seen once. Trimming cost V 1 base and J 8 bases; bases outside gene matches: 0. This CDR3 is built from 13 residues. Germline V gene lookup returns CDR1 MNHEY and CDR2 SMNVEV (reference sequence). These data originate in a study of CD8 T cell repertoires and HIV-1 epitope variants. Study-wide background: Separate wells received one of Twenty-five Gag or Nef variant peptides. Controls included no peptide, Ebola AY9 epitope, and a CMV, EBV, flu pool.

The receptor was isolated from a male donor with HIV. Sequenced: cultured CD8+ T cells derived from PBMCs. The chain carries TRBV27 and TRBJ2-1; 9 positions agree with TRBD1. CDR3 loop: CASSLWTGDEQFF. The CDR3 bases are TGTGCCAGCAGTTTATGGACAGGGGATGAGCAGTTCTTC.